The rows below give T cell receptor beta chains drawn from one sample of a study of cytomegalovirus exposure and HLA in healthy donors. Assay: immunoSEQ multiplex PCR; the TCRdb copy retains only in-frame clones and omits some. The sample shows fewer than 120,000 clones, over 85% of them seen only once. The sequenced sample was PBMCs. The receptors originated from a woman in her late teens or twenties in good health and CMV-seronegative. CDR3s include the opening cysteine and the closing phenylalanine or tryptophan. Fields, in order: clone size, V gene, D gene, J gene, CDR3 DNA, CDR3 protein. The D gene is left open where the match is weak. Only some rows state a clone size, as once, few, many or a class for expanded clones.

clone_size: .; v_call: TRBV28; d_call: .; j_call: TRBJ2-6; cdr3_nt: TGTGCCAGCAGTCCAGGGGTGGGGATTCGGGCTGGGGCCAACGTCCTGACTTTC; cdr3_aa: CASSPGVGIRAGANVLTF
clone_size: .; v_call: TRBV2; d_call: .; j_call: TRBJ2-7; cdr3_nt: TGTGCCAGCAGGGGGGCCTGGGGCACGACCTACGAGCAGTACTTC; cdr3_aa: CASRGAWGTTYEQYF
clone_size: .; v_call: TRBV25-1; d_call: .; j_call: TRBJ1-5; cdr3_nt: TGTGCCAGCAGTGACGGGGGGGCAGGTCAGCCCCAGCATTTT; cdr3_aa: CASSDGGAGQPQHF
clone_size: .; v_call: TRBV6-1; d_call: .; j_call: TRBJ1-1; cdr3_nt: TGTGCCAGTTCTATGATCCGCGGACAGATGAATTTAGCTTTCTTT; cdr3_aa: CASSMIRGQMNLAFF
clone_size: .; v_call: TRBV28; d_call: TRBD1; j_call: TRBJ1-5; cdr3_nt: TGTGCCAGCAGTTCCGGGACAGGGTTCAATCAGCCCCAGCATTTT; cdr3_aa: CASSSGTGFNQPQHF
clone_size: .; v_call: TRBV27; d_call: .; j_call: TRBJ2-2; cdr3_nt: TGTGCCAGCAGTACGGGAGCCGGGGAGCTGTTTTTT; cdr3_aa: CASSTGAGELFF
clone_size: once; v_call: TRBV9; d_call: .; j_call: TRBJ1-1; cdr3_nt: TGTGCCAGCAGCGTAGTGAACAGCTTGAACACTGAAGCTTTCTTT; cdr3_aa: CASSVVNSLNTEAFF
clone_size: .; v_call: TRBV9; d_call: .; j_call: TRBJ2-5; cdr3_nt: TGTGCCAGCAGCGTAGATCCTAGCTCCCAAGAGACCCAGTACTTC; cdr3_aa: CASSVDPSSQETQYF
clone_size: .; v_call: TRBV19; d_call: TRBD1; j_call: TRBJ1-5; cdr3_nt: TGTGCCAGTACCTATACAGGGGTTAACAATCAGCCCCAGCATTTT; cdr3_aa: CASTYTGVNNQPQHF
clone_size: .; v_call: TRBV11-2; d_call: TRBD2; j_call: TRBJ2-1; cdr3_nt: TGTGCCAGCAGCTTGGGTCCGACTAGCGGGGGGCCCAATGAGCAGTTCTTC; cdr3_aa: CASSLGPTSGGPNEQFF
clone_size: .; v_call: TRBV9; d_call: TRBD1; j_call: TRBJ1-5; cdr3_nt: TGTGCCAGCGGACAGGGCGAGTATAGCAATCAGCCCCAGCATTTT; cdr3_aa: CASGQGEYSNQPQHF
clone_size: .; v_call: TRBV29-1; d_call: TRBD2; j_call: TRBJ2-3; cdr3_nt: TGCAGCGTTGGGGGGGGTGTCCCAGATACGCAGTATTTT; cdr3_aa: CSVGGGVPDTQYF
clone_size: .; v_call: TRBV25-1; d_call: .; j_call: TRBJ2-3; cdr3_nt: TGTGCCAGCAGCGGTTCTCCCACAGATACGCAGTATTTT; cdr3_aa: CASSGSPTDTQYF
clone_size: .; v_call: TRBV5-6; d_call: TRBD2; j_call: TRBJ2-1; cdr3_nt: TGTGCCAGCAGCTTGGGGACTAGCGGCTACAATGAGCAGTTCTTC; cdr3_aa: CASSLGTSGYNEQFF
clone_size: once; v_call: TRBV5-1; d_call: TRBD2; j_call: TRBJ2-7; cdr3_nt: TGCGCCAGCAGCGGAGGACTAGCGAGAGACGAGCAGTACTTC; cdr3_aa: CASSGGLARDEQYF
clone_size: .; v_call: TRBV7-2; d_call: .; j_call: TRBJ2-2; cdr3_nt: TGTGCCAGCAGCCCCCCAGGGGCGACCCCAGGAACCGGGGAGCTGTTTTTT; cdr3_aa: CASSPPGATPGTGELFF
clone_size: .; v_call: TRBV7-2; d_call: .; j_call: TRBJ2-5; cdr3_nt: TGTGCCAGCAGCTTAGCCGGAGAGGCGTCGACCCAGTACTTC; cdr3_aa: CASSLAGEASTQYF
clone_size: .; v_call: TRBV9; d_call: .; j_call: TRBJ2-7; cdr3_nt: TGTGCCAGCAGCGTAGAGGGGGACTCCTACGAGCAGTACTTC; cdr3_aa: CASSVEGDSYEQYF
clone_size: once; v_call: TRBV19; d_call: TRBD1; j_call: TRBJ1-5; cdr3_nt: TGTGCCAGTAGTACGAAACCCCAGGGGGCCGATCAGCCCCAGCATTTT; cdr3_aa: CASSTKPQGADQPQHF
clone_size: .; v_call: TRBV11-2; d_call: TRBD1; j_call: TRBJ1-4; cdr3_nt: TGTGCCAGCAGCCCCGGCCCCAGGGGGAATGAAAAACTGTTTTTT; cdr3_aa: CASSPGPRGNEKLFF
clone_size: .; v_call: TRBV6-5; d_call: TRBD1; j_call: TRBJ2-2; cdr3_nt: TGTGCCAGCAGTTTACAGGGGTTGCTCACCGGGGAGCTGTTTTTT; cdr3_aa: CASSLQGLLTGELFF
clone_size: .; v_call: TRBV28; d_call: .; j_call: TRBJ2-7; cdr3_nt: TGTGCCAGCAGTACAGGTGGCCATCCCTACGAGCAGTACTTC; cdr3_aa: CASSTGGHPYEQYF
clone_size: .; v_call: TRBV7-9; d_call: .; j_call: TRBJ2-7; cdr3_nt: TGTGCCAGCAGCTACAGAACCGAGGAGCAGTACTTC; cdr3_aa: CASSYRTEEQYF
clone_size: .; v_call: TRBV7-9; d_call: .; j_call: TRBJ2-7; cdr3_nt: TGTGCCAGCAGCCCCCAAGGAGGCGAGCAGTACTTC; cdr3_aa: CASSPQGGEQYF
clone_size: few; v_call: TRBV5-8; d_call: .; j_call: TRBJ1-2; cdr3_nt: TGTGCCAGCAGCTTGAATGACGGGGGAGCCTATGGCTACACCTTC; cdr3_aa: CASSLNDGGAYGYTF
clone_size: .; v_call: TRBV11-2; d_call: TRBD1; j_call: TRBJ2-5; cdr3_nt: TGTGCCAGCAGCAGCCCTACAGGGGAGCGGGAGACCCAGTACTTC; cdr3_aa: CASSSPTGERETQYF
clone_size: .; v_call: TRBV6-5; d_call: TRBD2; j_call: TRBJ2-5; cdr3_nt: TGTGCCAGCAGTCCGACTAGCAGCTTAGAGACCCAGTACTTC; cdr3_aa: CASSPTSSLETQYF